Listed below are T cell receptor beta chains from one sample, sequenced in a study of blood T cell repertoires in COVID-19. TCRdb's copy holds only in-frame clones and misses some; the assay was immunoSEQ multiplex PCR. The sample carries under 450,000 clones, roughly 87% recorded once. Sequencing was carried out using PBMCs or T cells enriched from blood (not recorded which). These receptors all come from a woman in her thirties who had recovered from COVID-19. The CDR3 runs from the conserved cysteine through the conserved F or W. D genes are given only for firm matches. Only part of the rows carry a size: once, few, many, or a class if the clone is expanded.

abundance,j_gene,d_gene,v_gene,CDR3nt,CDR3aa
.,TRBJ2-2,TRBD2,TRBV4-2,TGTGCCAGCAGCCAAGGGGCTAGCGGGGGGACCGGGGAGCTGTTTTTT,CASSQGASGGTGELFF
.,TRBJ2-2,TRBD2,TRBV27,TGTGCCAGCAGTTTACTAGCGGGAGGGCATAACCCCGGGGAGCTGTTTTTT,CASSLLAGGHNPGELFF
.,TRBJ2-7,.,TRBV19,TGTGCCAGTAGTATAGTGTTGGGGGCGGCTGGCGAGCAGTACTTC,CASSIVLGAAGEQYF
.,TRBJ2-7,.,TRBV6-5,TGTGCCAGCAGTTACGGGGACAACTCCTACGAGCAGTACTTC,CASSYGDNSYEQYF
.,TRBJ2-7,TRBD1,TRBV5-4,TGTGCCAGCAGCTTGGACAGGGGGTTAGACGAGCAGTACTTC,CASSLDRGLDEQYF
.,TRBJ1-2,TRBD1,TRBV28,TGTGCCAGCAGTGTCCCGGGGGACAGGGTATTGTTGTCGGGCTACACCTTC,CASSVPGDRVLLSGYTF
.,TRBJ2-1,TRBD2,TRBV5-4,TGTGCCAGCAGTTACACTAGCGGGGGGACTCACAATGAGCAGTTCTTC,CASSYTSGGTHNEQFF
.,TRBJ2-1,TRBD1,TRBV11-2,TGTGCCAGCAGCTTAGATAGGGACAGGGGGAATGAGCAGTTCTTC,CASSLDRDRGNEQFF
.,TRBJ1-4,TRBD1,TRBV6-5,TGTGCCAGCAGTTACGGAGTCAGGGGGAATGAAAAACTGTTTTTT,CASSYGVRGNEKLFF
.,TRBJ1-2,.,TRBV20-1,TGCAGTGCTAGTAAAGGGGCGGTTAGGTATGGCTACACCTTC,CSASKGAVRYGYTF
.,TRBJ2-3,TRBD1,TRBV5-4,TGTGCCAGCAGCTTGGGGGACAGGGTCGGGACAGATACGCAGTATTTT,CASSLGDRVGTDTQYF
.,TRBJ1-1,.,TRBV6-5,TGTGCCAGCAGTTACCAATTACAGGGAGTTGGGAAAGCTTTCTTT,CASSYQLQGVGKAFF
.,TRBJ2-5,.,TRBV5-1,TGCGCCAGCAGCTTTAGCGTAGATTATGAGACCCAGTACTTC,CASSFSVDYETQYF
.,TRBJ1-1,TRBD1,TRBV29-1,TGCAGCGTGGGACAGATCACTGAAGCTTTCTTT,CSVGQITEAFF
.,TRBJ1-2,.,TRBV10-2,TGCGCCAGCAGTGAGTCCGCCGAGGTCGGGGGCTACACCTTC,CASSESAEVGGYTF
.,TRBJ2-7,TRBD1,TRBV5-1,TGCGCCAGCAGGGCGCCCAGGGACAGGGGGACCTACGAGCAGTACTTC,CASRAPRDRGTYEQYF
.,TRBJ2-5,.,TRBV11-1,TGTGCCAGCAGTCCCTTACTAGCAAGGGAGACCCAGTACTTC,CASSPLLARETQYF
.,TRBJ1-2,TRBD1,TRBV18,TGTGCCAGCTCACTTGGGACAGGAAACTATGGCTACACCTTC,CASSLGTGNYGYTF
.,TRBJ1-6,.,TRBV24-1,TGTGCCTACACCAGGCTGACTAATTCACCCCTCCACTTT,CAYTRLTNSPLHF
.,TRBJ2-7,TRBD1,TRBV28,TGTGCCAGCAGTTTCGTCCTTTCCATCGGGACAGCGTTGACCTACGAGCAGTACTTC,CASSFVLSIGTALTYEQYF
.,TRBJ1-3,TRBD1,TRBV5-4,TGTGCCAGCAGCCTGGGGACAGGGTTCTCTGGAAACACCATATATTTT,CASSLGTGFSGNTIYF
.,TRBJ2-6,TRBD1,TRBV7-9,TGTGCCAGCAGCTATCCGGGGACAGGGTCTTTTCCTGGGGCCAACGTCCTGACTTTC,CASSYPGTGSFPGANVLTF
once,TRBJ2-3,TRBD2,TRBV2,TGTGCCAGCATTCTAGCGGCTAACACAGATACGCAGTATTTT,CASILAANTDTQYF
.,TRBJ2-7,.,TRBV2,TGTGCCAGCAGTTGGTTCGGGAGCACCTACGAGCAGTACTTC,CASSWFGSTYEQYF
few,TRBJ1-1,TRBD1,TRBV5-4,TGTGCCAGCAGCCCATGGACAGGCGATGAAGCTTTCTTT,CASSPWTGDEAFF
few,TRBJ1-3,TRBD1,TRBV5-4,TGTGCCAGCAGCTCGGACAGGAACTCTGGAAACACCATATATTTT,CASSSDRNSGNTIYF
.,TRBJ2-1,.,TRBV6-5,TGTGCCAGCAGTTCCCCGGGTGATGAGCAGTTCTTC,CASSSPGDEQFF
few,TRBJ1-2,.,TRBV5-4,TGTGCCAGCACGAGGGACACATATGGCTACACCTTC,CASTRDTYGYTF
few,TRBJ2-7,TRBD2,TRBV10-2,TGCGCCAGCAGTGAGTTCGGTAGCGGGGGATCCTACGAGCAGTACTTC,CASSEFGSGGSYEQYF
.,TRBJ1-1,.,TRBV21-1,TGTGCCACCGGACCGGGACTCAGGAACACTGAAGCTTTCTTT,CATGPGLRNTEAFF
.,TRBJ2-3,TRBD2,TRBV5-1,TGCGCCAGCAGCCCACCGACTAGCGGGAGACCAGATACGCAGTATTTT,CASSPPTSGRPDTQYF
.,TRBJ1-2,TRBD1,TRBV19,TGTGCCAGTACCCATACAGGGGATCTTGGCTACACCTTC,CASTHTGDLGYTF
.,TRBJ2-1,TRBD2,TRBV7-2,TGTGCCAGCAGCTTACCTAGCGGGAACGCAGAGCAGTTCTTC,CASSLPSGNAEQFF
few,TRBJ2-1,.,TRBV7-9,TGTGCCAGCAGCTCGGGACTCAAGGGCTCCTACAATGAGCAGTTCTTC,CASSSGLKGSYNEQFF
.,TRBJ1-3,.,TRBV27,TGTGCCAGCAGTTTATCTGTCAGCTCTGGAAACACCATATATTTT,CASSLSVSSGNTIYF
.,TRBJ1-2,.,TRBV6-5,TGTGCCAGCAGTTACGATAGCGCTTTGGGAGGCTACACCTTC,CASSYDSALGGYTF
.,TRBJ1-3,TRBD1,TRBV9,TGTGCCAGCAGCGAGACAGGACAGGGTTTTGGAAACACCATATATTTT,CASSETGQGFGNTIYF
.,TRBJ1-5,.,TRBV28,TGTGCCAGCAGCCATAATCAGCCCCAGCATTTT,CASSHNQPQHF
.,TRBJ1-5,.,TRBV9,TGTGCCAGCAGCGCCTCCGGGTATGACAATCAGCCCCAGCATTTT,CASSASGYDNQPQHF
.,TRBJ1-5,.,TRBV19,TGTGCCAGTAGTATCTGGGGAGGGGGGCCCCAGCATTTT,CASSIWGGGPQHF
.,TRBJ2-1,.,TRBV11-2,TGTGCCAGCAGCTTAGTTCGCGAGTATGAGCAGTTCTTC,CASSLVREYEQFF
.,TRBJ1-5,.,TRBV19,TGTGCCAGTAGTATAGGTGCAGGGGCGAGGGATCAGCCCCAGCATTTT,CASSIGAGARDQPQHF
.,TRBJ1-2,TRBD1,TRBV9,TGTGCCAGCAGCGGATCAAACAGGGGGATTGTAAACTATGGCTACACCTTC,CASSGSNRGIVNYGYTF
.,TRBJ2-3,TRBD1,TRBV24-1,TGTGCCACCAGTGATTGGACAGGGTCGGTCACAGATACGCAGTATTTT,CATSDWTGSVTDTQYF
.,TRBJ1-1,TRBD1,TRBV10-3,TGTGCCATCAGTGAGTCGGGACAGGGGGACACTGAAGCTTTCTTT,CAISESGQGDTEAFF
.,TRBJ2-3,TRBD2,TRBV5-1,TGCGCCAGCAGCTTGACGGGAGGGGGGACAGATACGCAGTATTTT,CASSLTGGGTDTQYF
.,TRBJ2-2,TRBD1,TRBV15,TGTGCCACCAGCAGGAGTCAGGGGGTCGGCGGGGAGCTGTTTTTT,CATSRSQGVGGELFF
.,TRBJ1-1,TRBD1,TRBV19,TGTGCCAGTACCGGTTGGGACAGCGACTTGAACACTGAAGCTTTCTTT,CASTGWDSDLNTEAFF
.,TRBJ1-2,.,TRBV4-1,TGCGCCAGCAGCCAAGTCCCCACTTCGAACTATGGCTACACCTTC,CASSQVPTSNYGYTF
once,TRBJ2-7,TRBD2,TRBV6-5,TGTGCCAGCAGTTACTCGAATCCTAGCGGGGGATACGAGCAGTACTTC,CASSYSNPSGGYEQYF
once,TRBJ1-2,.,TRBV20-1,TGCAGTGCTAGTTGGGGCAGGCCTAACTATGGCTACACCTTC,CSASWGRPNYGYTF
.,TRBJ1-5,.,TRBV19,TGTGCCAGTAGGGGGGCAGGGCCTTATAGCAATCAGCCCCAGCATTTT,CASRGAGPYSNQPQHF